The 25 T cell receptor beta chains presented below share a single source sample, sequenced in a study of T cell repertoires in cytomegalovirus infection (dated by TCRdb to between 2017 and 2020). The sequencer listed for this sample is Illumina HiSeq 1500. The public reads were reprocessed in TCRdb via fastp at Q25 and MiXCR, keeping in-frame beta chains. Every entry covers one CDR3 protein and lists the most common genes and DNA from its rows. Here the sample has some 920,000 distinct CDR3 sequences; around 30% occur a single time. 11% to 15% of the sample is in the top ten clones. The sample's treatment or condition label is to be understood as: in vitro stimulation with specific CMV peptide epitopes to enrich CMV-specific T cells. These receptors' antigens are unknown. Sequenced material: cultured CD8+ T cells from PBMCs, taken from culture after CMV antigen stimulation. All receptors derive from a human donor in good health (CMV status not recorded). Some clones in this sample may be carry-over from other donors' samples.

There are a few counts of this clonotype. The V gene is TRBV6-5, the J gene TRBJ2-1; possibly TRBD1 for D (5 bases). With 1 base removed from V and 6 bases from J, the gap between germline ends came to 13 bases. This CDR3 comprises 15 residues. Germline CDR1 MNHEY, CDR2 SVGAGI. Here the CDR3 reads CASSYWAGSSNEQFF. The CDR3 coding sequence is TGTGCCAGCAGTTACTGGGCAGGGTCCAGCAATGAGCAGTTCTTC.

The rearrangement links TRBV19 to TRBJ2-1, with D uncertain. The ends were cut back, 7 bases at V and 5 bases at J, with 12 bases in the middle. Germline values: CDR1 LNHDA, CDR2 SQIVND (reference sequence). This CDR3 has 13 amino acids. The CDR3 loop reads CASMTTYDNEQFF. Here the CDR3 DNA reads TGTGCCAGTATGACAACGTACGACAATGAGCAGTTCTTC.

This clonotype was picked up one time. The chain has TRBV12-3 or TRBV12-4 and TRBJ1-1; TRBD1 aligns across 7 bases. The V gene end was trimmed by 6 bases and the J gene end by 3 bases; junction bases not matched to a gene: 7. CDR3 length: 14 residues. The CDR3, as DNA: TGTGCCAGCAGCACGACCGGGACAGACACTGAAGCTTTCTTT. Translated, it gives CASSTTGTDTEAFF.

This rearrangement joins TRBV9 to TRBJ2-6; 11 nucleotides line up with TRBD2. Germline V CDR1 and CDR2: SGDLS, YYNGEE. V shed 0 bases, J shed 4 bases, and the junction held 12 bases outside the gene matches. The CDR3 sequence is 20 residues long. The CDR3 DNA reads TGTGCCAGCAGCGTAGATCCGACTAGCGGGGACATACGCGGGGCCAACGTCCTGACTTTC. Translating gives CASSVDPTSGDIRGANVLTF.

The table lists this clonotype with a few counts. J is TRBJ1-2 and V is TRBV9; a weak D match, TRBD1 (5 bases). Trimming pared 0 bases from V and 1 base from J, leaving 13 bases between. Germline-derived CDR1 and CDR2 are SGDLS and YYNGEE. The CDR3 sequence is 16 residues long. This CDR3 is CASSVGDSFLNYGYTF. The CDR3 DNA sequence: TGTGCCAGCAGCGTAGGTGACAGCTTTCTTAACTATGGCTACACCTTC.

The chain is built from TRBV10-3 and TRBJ1-3; weak D call: TRBD1 (6 bases). Germline V gene data show CDR1 as ENHRY and CDR2 as SYGVKD. Deletions cut 6 bases from V and 0 bases from J, with 12 bases between. The CDR3 sequence is 15 residues long. The CDR3 loop reads CAIRQGGVSGNTIYF. The DNA of the CDR3 is TGTGCCATCAGACAAGGGGGGGTCTCTGGAAACACCATATATTTT.

This clonotype showed up just a few times. J is TRBJ1-6 and V is TRBV12-3 or TRBV12-4; D gene uncertain. The CDR3 totals 13 residues. The V end was cut by 0 bases, the J end by 11 bases, with 8 bases between. The CDR3 loop is CASSLAAPPPLHF. As DNA, the CDR3 is TGTGCCAGCAGTTTAGCGGCTCCCCCACCCCTCCACTTT.

The sample holds many counts of this clonotype. The V call is TRBV6-6, the J call TRBJ1-5; D might be TRBD1 (5 bases). Trimming took off 2 bases at V and 0 bases at J, with 14 bases between the two ends. Germline V gives CDR1 MNHNY, CDR2 SVGAGI (reference sequence). The CDR3 consists of 17 residues. CDR3 bases: TGTGCCAGCAGTTACGATGGGAGGGGTCATAGCAATCAGCCCCAGCATTTT. Translation: CASSYDGRGHSNQPQHF.

The sample holds many counts of this clonotype. V usage is TRBV7-2 and J usage is TRBJ2-5; 7 bases align to TRBD2. Germline CDR1 reads SGHTA; CDR2 reads FQGNSA. The length of the CDR3 is 16 residues. The J segment lost 4 bases and the V segment lost 0 bases, leaving 8 bases of the junction unmatched. The CDR3 DNA follows: TGTGCCAGCAGCTTAGCGCCGGTCGGGGGGACAGAGACCCAGTACTTC. It specifies CASSLAPVGGTETQYF.

The rearrangement uses TRBV27 and TRBJ2-7; weak D call: TRBD1 (6 bases). The germline CDR1 and CDR2 sequences are MNHEY and SMNVEV (reference sequence). The CDR3 length is 15 residues. Trimming pared 3 bases from V and 2 bases from J, leaving 14 bases between. The chain's CDR3 is CASSFMGDITYEQYF. The CDR3 coding sequence is TGTGCCAGCAGTTTTATGGGGGACATTACCTACGAGCAGTACTTC.

The chain has TRBV5-8 and TRBJ2-1; the match to TRBD2 covers 9 bases. The V and J ends lost 1 base and 9 bases, in that order; junction bases with no gene match: 8. Germline loops: CDR1 SGHTS, CDR2 YDEGEE. The CDR3 covers 15 residues. CDR3 protein: CASSLMASGEVEQFF. In DNA, the CDR3 is TGTGCCAGCAGCTTGATGGCTAGCGGGGAGGTTGAGCAGTTCTTC.

This clonotype was seen many times. This rearrangement joins TRBV7-2 to TRBJ1-1; 7 positions agree with TRBD1. Trimming cost V 1 base and J 7 bases; bases outside gene matches: 3. This CDR3 has 13 amino acids. Per the germline V gene, CDR1 is SGHTA and CDR2 is FQGNSA. The CDR3 DNA is TGTGCCAGCAGCTTAGTCACAGGGGATGAAGCTTTCTTT. It is translated as CASSLVTGDEAFF.

The V call is TRBV28, the J call TRBJ2-3; 8 bases agree with TRBD2. CDR1 is MDHEN and CDR2 is SYDVKM in the germline V gene. The ends lost 6 bases at V and 0 bases at J; junction bases unmatched: 14. This CDR3 region has 18 residues. The CDR3 is CASRPRGGYVRSTDTQYF. CDR3 nucleotide sequence: TGTGCCAGCAGACCCCGGGGGGGCTACGTTCGAAGCACAGATACGCAGTATTTT.

The chain recombines TRBV9 with TRBJ2-1; 8 bases fit TRBD2. The V and J ends lost 3 bases and 15 bases, in that order; junction bases with no gene match: 11. Germline V lookup: CDR1 SGDLS, CDR2 YYNGEE. This CDR3 has 13 amino acids. The CDR3 is CASSEGQGGGTFF. DNA of the CDR3: TGTGCCAGCAGCGAAGGTCAAGGCGGGGGGACGTTCTTC.

The chain carries TRBV27 and TRBJ2-5; 7 bases map to TRBD1. Trimming removed 8 bases from V and 1 base from J; junction bases left unmatched: 4. Germline V gene lookup returns CDR1 MNHEY and CDR2 SMNVEV (reference sequence). The CDR3 has 13 amino acids. The CDR3 is CASWDRIQETQYF. Written as DNA, the CDR3 is TGTGCCAGCTGGGACAGAATCCAAGAGACCCAGTACTTC.

Details on this clonotype: A much larger clone lies a single base off, so this may be a read error. This rearrangement joins TRBV6-6 to TRBJ1-5, with 10 bases identical to TRBD1. The CDR3 has 18 residues. CDR1 is MNHNY, CDR2 SVGAGI, per germline (reference sequence). The CDR3 nucleotides read TGTGCCAGCAGAAGGCTCCCCCCGGGACAGGGGTACAATCAGCCCCCGCATTTT. It translates to CASRRLPPGQGYNQPPHF.

The gene calls are TRBV28 and TRBJ2-2; D uncertain. The germline V gene has CDR1 MDHEN and CDR2 SYDVKM. The CDR3 length is 14 residues. The V and J ends lost 3 bases and 2 bases respectively, with 7 bases between them. The CDR3 DNA is TGTGCCAGCAGTTTCGTAGCTAACACCGGGGAGCTGTTTTTT. This translates into CASSFVANTGELFF.

This clonotype was seen more than once but under ten times. The rearrangement uses TRBV7-9 and TRBJ1-4; TRBD1 might be the D (5 bases). Trimming removed 5 bases at V and 8 bases at J, with 15 bases between. The CDR3 spans 14 residues. Per germline, CDR1 SEHNR and CDR2 FQNEAQ (reference sequence). The CDR3 here is CASSQFRVEEKLFF. The CDR3 DNA is TGTGCCAGCAGCCAATTCAGGGTCGAGGAAAAACTGTTTTTT.

J is TRBJ1-1 and V is TRBV6-1; possibly TRBD1 for D (5 bases). V dropped 7 bases and J dropped 2 bases, with 14 bases sitting between them. The CDR3 is made up of 14 amino acids. The germline V gene has CDR1 MNHNS and CDR2 SASEGT. This CDR3 is CASISLGGNTEAFF. The CDR3 DNA sequence: TGTGCCAGCATATCCCTGGGGGGTAACACTGAAGCTTTCTTT.

This clonotype was observed a few times. The J gene is TRBJ1-5, the V gene TRBV24-1; D gene uncertain. This CDR3 has 14 amino acids. Per germline, CDR1 KGHDR and CDR2 SFDVKD. V lost 3 bases to trimming and J lost 14 bases, with 19 bases between them. In nucleotides, the CDR3 is TGTGCCACCAGTGATATACGGACTCGGGCGGGAAAGCATTTT. Its translation: CATSDIRTRAGKHF.

This chain uses TRBV7-1 with TRBJ2-2; 10 bases map to TRBD1. TRBV7-1 is designated an ORF whose function remains uncertain. There are 15 residues in the CDR3. J lost 4 bases, V lost 5 bases, and 4 bases had no gene match. DNA of the CDR3: TGTGCCAGCAGCCAGACAGGGGGCGGCACCGGGGAGCTGTTTTTT. Translating gives CASSQTGGGTGELFF.

This clonotype has just a few counts. This chain connects TRBV27 to TRBJ1-3; 9 bases align to TRBD1. Germline assignment: CDR1 MNHEY and CDR2 SMNVEV (reference sequence). The V gene end was trimmed by 0 bases and the J gene end by 5 bases; junction bases not matched to a gene: 2. CDR3 size: 15 residues. CDR3 sequence (DNA): TGTGCCAGCAGTTTATCTGGGACAGGGAGAAACACCATATATTTT. It yields the protein CASSLSGTGRNTIYF.

This clonotype was seen more than once but under ten times. The chain joins TRBV2 to TRBJ1-2, with TRBD1 as a possible D gene (5 bases). Trimming took off 5 bases at V and 8 bases at J, with 6 bases between the two ends. The germline V gene encodes CDR1 SNHLY and CDR2 FYNNEI. The CDR3 extends over 10 amino acids. CDR3 DNA: TGTGCCAGCAGTCGACAGGGCTACACCTTC. It specifies CASSRQGYTF.

The J gene is TRBJ1-1, the V gene TRBV13; TRBD1 might be the D (5 bases). Trimming took 5 bases from V and 0 from J, leaving 10 bases between them. Germline assignment: CDR1 PRHDT and CDR2 FYEKMQ (reference sequence). The CDR3 contains 14 residues. The CDR3 nucleotides are TGTGCCAGCAGCCCAGGGTGGTTGAACACTGAAGCTTTCTTT. This translates into CASSPGWLNTEAFF.

J is TRBJ1-6 and V is TRBV28; a possible D gene is TRBD1 (5 bases). The CDR3 loop spans 18 amino acids. V gave up 2 bases and J gave up 1 base, with 15 bases separating them. Per the germline V gene, CDR1 is MDHEN and CDR2 is SYDVKM. The CDR3: CASSLRSGGASYNSPLHF. CDR3 coding DNA: TGTGCCAGCAGTTTAAGGTCGGGGGGTGCATCCTATAATTCACCCCTCCACTTT.